Listed below are T cell receptor beta chains from one sample, sequenced in a study of blood T cell repertoires in COVID-19. TCRdb's table, derived via immunoSEQ multiplex PCR, lists solely in-frame clones and lacks some. The sample consists of 150,000 or so clones, under 95% of them appearing once. The specimen was peripheral blood. These receptors came from a man aged 60 to 75 with active or convalescent COVID-19. The CDR3 runs from the conserved cysteine through the conserved F or W. Fields, in order: V gene, D gene, J gene, clone size, CDR3 DNA, CDR3 protein. A D gene is named only where the DNA matches it firmly. A clone size is listed for some rows: how often the clone was seen (once, few, many), or a class if it is expanded.

>TRBV19|TRBD2|TRBJ2-3|.
TGTGCCAGTAGTATCGGCGGGAGGGCGACAGATACGCAGTATTTT
CASSIGGRATDTQYF
>TRBV12-3/TRBV12-4|.|TRBJ1-2|.
TGTGCCAGCACCTTGGGAGGATTTTTGGGCTACACCTTC
CASTLGGFLGYTF
>TRBV3-1/TRBV3-2|.|TRBJ1-5|.
TGTGCCAGCAGCCAAGTCCCCAGGGGCCCAGGCAATCAGCCCCAGCATTTT
CASSQVPRGPGNQPQHF
>TRBV18|TRBD1|TRBJ1-5|.
TGTGCCAGCTCACAGGGACAGGTTCAGCCCCAGCATTTT
CASSQGQVQPQHF
>TRBV3-1/TRBV3-2|TRBD2|TRBJ2-3|.
TGTGCCAGCAGCCCAAGAGCGGGGGGGCCCGGAGATACGCAGTATTTT
CASSPRAGGPGDTQYF
>TRBV19|.|TRBJ2-1|once
TGTGCCAGTAGTAATGACAGGAAACCAGGGGCTTACAATGAGCAGTTCTTC
CASSNDRKPGAYNEQFF
>TRBV2|TRBD1|TRBJ1-1|.
TGTGCCAGCGAGGGGAACAGGGGGGGTTCTGAAGCTTTCTTT
CASEGNRGGSEAFF
>TRBV5-3|.|TRBJ1-6|once
TGTGCCAGAAGCTTGGGGGCGGGCTTGGTTACTTCACCCCTCCACTTT
CARSLGAGLVTSPLHF
>TRBV7-9|.|TRBJ2-7|many
TGTGCCAGCAGCTTATTATATCGGGACGAGCAGTACTTC
CASSLLYRDEQYF
>TRBV19|.|TRBJ1-6|.
TGTGCCAGTAGTATCCTCGGACAGTATAATTCACCCCTCCACTTT
CASSILGQYNSPLHF
>TRBV5-5|.|TRBJ2-1|.
TGTGCCAGCAGGATAGCGGTTAGCTCCTACAATGAGCAGTTCTTC
CASRIAVSSYNEQFF
>TRBV6-5|.|TRBJ1-2|.
TGTGCCAGCAGTACCCCCGGGGGGGGGTATGGCTACACCTTC
CASSTPGGGYGYTF
>TRBV10-2|TRBD1|TRBJ1-6|.
TGCGCCAGCTCCCTTTCCTGGCCGGGACAGTATAATTCACCCCTCCACTTT
CASSLSWPGQYNSPLHF
>TRBV15|.|TRBJ2-1|once
TGTGCCACCAGCAGAGATACCGTGATGAGCTACAATGAGCAGTTCTTC
CATSRDTVMSYNEQFF
>TRBV11-2|TRBD2|TRBJ2-5|.
TGTGCCAGCAGCTTATGGGGTAGCGGGGAGACCCAGTACTTC
CASSLWGSGETQYF
>TRBV30|TRBD2|TRBJ2-2|.
TGTGCCTGGAGTCGGGAATTAGCGGGAGTTTTATCCGCGAACACCGGGGAGCTGTTTTTT
CAWSRELAGVLSANTGELFF
>TRBV2|TRBD2|TRBJ2-7|.
TGTGCCAGCAGACTAGCGGGGATCTACGAGCAGTACTTC
CASRLAGIYEQYF
>TRBV5-1|TRBD1|TRBJ2-2|.
TGCGCCAGCAGCCGACAGGGGATTCGCAACACCGGGGAGCTGTTTTTT
CASSRQGIRNTGELFF
>TRBV30|TRBD1|TRBJ1-2|.
TGTGCCTGGACCAAAAGGGACAGGGGGCGGTACTATGGCTACACCTTC
CAWTKRDRGRYYGYTF
>TRBV18|.|TRBJ2-5|.
TGTGCCAGCTCTTTGGGGCACCAAGAGACCCAGTACTTC
CASSLGHQETQYF
>TRBV7-2|TRBD1|TRBJ1-2|.
TGTGCCAGCAGCTGGGACAGGGGGGTATCCGGCTACACCTTC
CASSWDRGVSGYTF
>TRBV10-3|.|TRBJ2-2|.
TGTGCCATCAGTGATAACCAACAGGGAATCGGGGAGCTGTTTTTT
CAISDNQQGIGELFF
>TRBV10-1|.|TRBJ1-2|.
TGCGCCAGCAGTGACAGGGCGGACTATGGCTACACCTTC
CASSDRADYGYTF
>TRBV3-1/TRBV3-2|.|TRBJ2-7|.
TGTGCCAGCAGCCAAGATCCCCCCATCGAGCAGTACTTC
CASSQDPPIEQYF
>TRBV5-1|TRBD1|TRBJ2-1|once
TGCGCCAGCAGCTTCAAAACAGGGGCCGCTGTTTACAATGAGCAGTTCTTC
CASSFKTGAAVYNEQFF
>TRBV4-2|TRBD2|TRBJ2-5|.
TGTGCCAGCAGCCAAGATCTCCTCATAGCGGGGGGGGAGACCCAGTACTTC
CASSQDLLIAGGETQYF
>TRBV29-1|.|TRBJ2-5|.
TGCAGCGTTGCGGAGGGGGGGGGAAGCCAAGAGACCCAGTACTTC
CSVAEGGGSQETQYF
>TRBV7-2|TRBD1|TRBJ1-1|.
TGTGCCAGCAGCCCGCGACAGGGAGGAGAAGCTTTCTTT
CASSPRQGGEAFF
>TRBV15|TRBD1|TRBJ2-3|.
TGTGCCACCAGCAGATTTATGACAGGGGGCGGCACAGATACGCAGTATTTT
CATSRFMTGGGTDTQYF
>TRBV11-2|.|TRBJ2-7|few
TGTGCCAGCAGCCTCATCCGGGACTTATACGGGAGCTACGAGCAGTACTTC
CASSLIRDLYGSYEQYF
>TRBV10-3|TRBD1|TRBJ1-6|.
TGTGCCATCAGTGAGTCGGTCGGGACAGGGGGTTCACCCCTCCACTTT
CAISESVGTGGSPLHF
>TRBV18|TRBD1|TRBJ1-1|.
TGTGCCAGCTCACCAACCAGCGACAGGGAGGTGACTGAAGCTTTCTTT
CASSPTSDREVTEAFF
>TRBV6-5|.|TRBJ1-5|.
TGTGCCAGCAGTTCTGTCACGGGTCAGCCCCAGCATTTT
CASSSVTGQPQHF
>TRBV27|.|TRBJ1-1|.
TGTGCCAGCAGTTTATTGGGGGGGCGGGAGAGTGAAGCTTTCTTT
CASSLLGGRESEAFF
>TRBV2|.|TRBJ1-4|.
TGTGCCAGCAGTGAGACGGTCCAGGATGCAACTAATGAAAAACTGTTTTTT
CASSETVQDATNEKLFF
>TRBV5-6|TRBD1|TRBJ1-3|.
TGTGCCAGCAGCTCCGGACAGGGACCCTCATACACCATATATTTT
CASSSGQGPSYTIYF
>TRBV21-1|.|TRBJ1-1|.
TGTGCCAGCAGCAAAACCTCAGGGGGCTGCACTGAAGCTTTCTTT
CASSKTSGGCTEAFF
>TRBV5-5|TRBD1|TRBJ1-4|.
TGTGCCAGCAGCCCGCCTACAGGGGGGGGTAATGAAAAACTGTTTTTT
CASSPPTGGGNEKLFF
>TRBV5-1|.|TRBJ1-2|.
TGCGCCAGCAGCTTGGCAACTATCAACTATGGCTACACCTTC
CASSLATINYGYTF
>TRBV5-1|.|TRBJ2-3|once
TGCGCCAGCAGCACACAGGGACCACTAGATACGCAGTATTTT
CASSTQGPLDTQYF
>TRBV6-2/TRBV6-3|TRBD1|TRBJ1-5|.
TGTGCCAGCAGTTACTCGTCGGACAGGGCGTCGCTGCCCCAGCATTTT
CASSYSSDRASLPQHF
>TRBV6-5|.|TRBJ1-1|few
TGTGCCAGCAGTATGGGACAAATGAACACTGAAGCTTTCTTT
CASSMGQMNTEAFF
>TRBV24-1|TRBD1|TRBJ1-1|.
TGTGCCACCATCCAACCCCGGACAGGGAACACTGAAGCTTTCTTT
CATIQPRTGNTEAFF
>TRBV3-1/TRBV3-2|TRBD1|TRBJ2-7|once
TGTGCCAGCAGCTGGCAGGGGGACTACGAGCAGTACTTC
CASSWQGDYEQYF
>TRBV12-5|TRBD1|TRBJ2-7|.
TGTGCTAGTGGTTTGGTATGGGGACAGGGGGTTTACGAGCAGTACTTC
CASGLVWGQGVYEQYF
>TRBV5-1|TRBD1|TRBJ2-7|.
TGCGCCAGCAGCTTGCTAATTACAGGGGGTTCTTCTGACGAGCAGTACTTC
CASSLLITGGSSDEQYF
>TRBV6-1|TRBD1|TRBJ2-7|.
TGTGCCAGCAGTGAAAATGGACAGGACCATTCCCGCGAGCAGTACTTC
CASSENGQDHSREQYF
>TRBV6-4|TRBD1|TRBJ2-7|.
TGTGCCAGCAGTGACCGGGACAGGATTACCTACGAGCAGTACTTC
CASSDRDRITYEQYF
>TRBV28|TRBD1|TRBJ1-2|.
TGTGCCAGCAGTTCACCGGGACAGAGCTATGGCTACACCTTC
CASSSPGQSYGYTF
>TRBV10-1|TRBD2|TRBJ2-2|.
TGCGCCAGCAGTGAGACTAGCGGGGTGGCCGGGGAGCTGTTTTTT
CASSETSGVAGELFF
>TRBV7-2|.|TRBJ2-5|.
TGTGCCAGCAGCTTAGACAGGTTAATGGGGGAGACCCAGTACTTC
CASSLDRLMGETQYF
>TRBV11-2|TRBD2|TRBJ2-7|.
TGTGCCAGCAGCTTAACGACTAGCGGGGGGGCCTACGAGCAGTACTTC
CASSLTTSGGAYEQYF
>TRBV5-1|TRBD1|TRBJ2-7|once
TGCGCCAGCAGCTTGGGGGACAGCATATCCTACGAGCAGTACTTC
CASSLGDSISYEQYF
>TRBV5-1|.|TRBJ1-3|once
TGCGCCAGCAGCTTGGAACCCCGTCGCAGGGGATCTGGAAACACCATATATTTT
CASSLEPRRRGSGNTIYF
>TRBV2|.|TRBJ1-2|.
TGTGCCAGCAGTTCCGGGATCCCGCACCGCTATGGCTACACCTTC
CASSSGIPHRYGYTF
>TRBV7-9|TRBD1|TRBJ1-1|.
TGTGCCAGCAGCTTAGAGAGGGACAGGGCCGTTGGAGCTTTCTTT
CASSLERDRAVGAFF
>TRBV4-2|TRBD2|TRBJ2-2|.
TGTGCCAGCAGCCGACCGACTAGCGGGGGTGCGTACGGGGAGCTGTTTTTT
CASSRPTSGGAYGELFF
>TRBV4-1|TRBD1|TRBJ2-1|.
TGCGCCAGCAGCCAAGACCGGGACAGCTACAATGAGCAGTTCTTC
CASSQDRDSYNEQFF
>TRBV11-2|TRBD2|TRBJ2-7|.
TGTGCCAGCAGCTTAGCCCTAGCGGCCTCCCGTGGGGAGCAGTACTTC
CASSLALAASRGEQYF
>TRBV5-4|TRBD2|TRBJ2-7|once
TGTGCCAGCAGCCCGGGACTGGCGGGAGGTTACGAGCAGTACTTC
CASSPGLAGGYEQYF